This T cell receptor beta chain was sequenced in a study of metastatic and nonmetastatic thyroid tumors. Study-wide context: Peripheral blood and tumor or nodule samples from malignant and benign thyroid patients were compared. Study-level findings and limits: As reported, TCR beta diversity in blood and tumor was significantly higher in malignant thyroid tumors than in benign nodules.

This clone occurred a few times. Its antigen is as yet unknown. CDR3 length equals 13 residues. The ends were cut back, 4 bases at V and 7 bases at J, with 11 bases in the middle. Each patient came to thyroid surgery without any prior treatment (of any kind). Study processing details: Building a distant-metastasis classifier for papillary thyroid cancer drew on CDR3 differences across clinicopathological groups. TCRdb called clones again from the PCR reads with MiXCR. TCRdb's processing, not the study's, gives the V and J calls here. The table shows tens of thousands of clones, with about 15% occurring only once.

The source material was blood. The receptor was isolated from a female donor with papillary thyroid cancer or a benign thyroid nodule (not recorded which). Some clones in this sample may be carry-over from other donors' samples. The chain is built from TRBV12-3 or TRBV12-4 and TRBJ2-1; no firm D call. DNA of the CDR3: TGTGCCAGCAGTTCACGGGTATTGAATGAGCAGTTCTTC. Translated, it gives CASSSRVLNEQFF.